This TCR beta chain appears in the sequencing data of a study of blood T cell repertoires in COVID-19. Individuals aged about 18 to 89 years were recruited from approximately 24 US areas. Cohort placement rested on clinical history that participants reported themselves. CDR3 length equals 12 residues. Germline lookup yields CDR1 SGHTA and CDR2 FQGTGA. V shed 4 bases, J shed 12 bases, and the junction held 6 bases outside the gene matches. The protocol was immunoSEQ multiplex PCR, while the TCRdb copy is restricted to in-frame clones and leaves out a portion. The sample records around 340,000 clones, 80% to 90% being singletons.

The chain combines TRBV7-3 with TRBJ2-1; 7 bases are shared with TRBD1. Sample: PBMCs or T cells enriched from blood (not recorded which). The sequence derives from a woman aged 40 to 50 with acute COVID-19. The CDR3 protein is CASSSDSGGQFF. In DNA form, the CDR3 reads TGTGCCAGCAGCTCCGACTCAGGGGGGCAGTTCTTC. The variable domain in full, with the rest retrieved from reference TRBV7-3 and TRBJ2-1, is GAGVSQTPSNKVTEKGKYVELRCDPISGHTALYWYRQSLGQGPEFLIYFQGTGAADDSGLPNDRFFAVRPEGSVSTLKIQRTERGDSAVYLCASSSDSGGQFFGPGTRLTVL.